This T cell receptor beta chain was identified during a study of T-cell reconstitution after alpha-beta-depleted transplantation in children. The CDR3 spans 14 residues. V lost 6 bases and J 0 bases, leaving 14 bases between the germline ends. Germline values: CDR1 SQVTM, CDR2 ANQGSEA. At least ten counts were recorded for this clonotype. TCRbeta library preparation incorporated unique molecular identifiers. TCRdb independently ran MiXCR on the PCR reads; one entry per CDR3 protein. Altogether approximately 210,000 distinct CDR3 sequences are present, about 14% being singletons, with the ten largest covering around 13%.

The specimen comprised PBMCs from the stem cell graft donor, sampled from the stem cell graft. The chain employs TRBV29-1 and TRBJ1-1; the D gene is possibly TRBD1 (5 bases). The sequence was obtained from a human donor who donated a stem cell graft to a child with acute lymphoblastic leukemia. The CDR3 sequence is CSVPGYLLNTEAFF. CDR3 bases: TGCAGCGTGCCAGGGTATCTCCTGAACACTGAAGCTTTCTTT.